This T cell receptor (beta chain) was sequenced during a study of blood T cell repertoires in COVID-19. As for the study in general: Collection of acute and convalescent COVID-19 samples took place in the United States, Italy and Spain.

The Seattle patients, enrolled during active infection, were followed longitudinally. This clone occurred once. TCRdb's copy holds only in-frame clones and misses some; the assay was immunoSEQ multiplex PCR. The sample shows roughly 150,000 clones, 84% of them seen only once. The source is a woman over 75 with COVID-19, enrolled during active disease. What was sequenced was peripheral blood.

The CDR3 DNA sequence: TGTGCCAGCAGCTATACAGGCAGCTCTGGAAACACCATATATTTT. It is translated as CASSYTGSSGNTIYF. This sequence joins TRBV21-1 and TRBJ1-3; the D segment call TRBD1 is taken from the table without a DNA check. TRBV21-1 is annotated as a pseudogene. The CDR3 runs to 15 residues.